This T cell receptor beta chain appears in the sequencing data of a study of T-cell memory formation after mild COVID-19. After 5'RACE with constant-segment primers, TCR alpha and TCR beta cDNA libraries carrying sample barcodes and UMIs were obtained. Via MiXCR, TCRdb re-called the 5' RACE reads, giving one row per CDR3 protein. The sample carries some 190,000 distinct CDR3 sequences, 16% recorded once. In its sample, this clonotype was seen many times. The sample was PBMCs or a T cell subset sorted from them (not recorded which). The receptor was isolated from an adult woman who had mild COVID-19 (a few samples of this study predate the infection). Cell type and time point are not known.

The CDR3 coding sequence is TGTGCCAGCAGTCGACTGGGGGCCGCAGATACGCAGTATTTT. Its protein product is CASSRLGAADTQYF. The chain combines TRBV12-3 or TRBV12-4 with TRBJ2-3; a weak D match, TRBD1 (6 bases). Trimming left V 5 bases short and J 4 bases short, with 13 bases between. The CDR3 runs to 14 residues.